The 9 T cell receptor beta chains below were found in one sample sequenced in a study of T-cell reconstitution after alpha-beta-depleted transplantation in children. A library of TCRbeta sequences, prepared with unique molecular identifiers, was generated. TCRdb independently ran MiXCR on the PCR reads; one entry per CDR3 protein. The profile shows roughly 490,000 distinct CDR3 sequences, about an eighth of them singletons. The source was PBMCs, mostly from graft donor cells, collected 180 days after TCRalphabeta/CD19-depleted stem cell transplant. All receptors come from a female patient between 2 and 10 years old who had a stem cell transplant for aplastic anemia, so the T cells may come from the graft donor.

This sequence joins TRBV29-1 and TRBJ2-2; D call uncertain. The CDR3 loop spans 13 amino acids. The V end was cut by 8 bases, the J end by 0 bases, with 10 bases between. Germline V gene lookup returns CDR1 SQVTM and CDR2 ANQGSEA. The CDR3 nucleotides read TGCAGCTCCCGACAAGCGAACACCGGGGAGCTGTTTTTT. This sequence encodes CSSRQANTGELFF.

This clonotype came up a few times. The gene calls are TRBV29-1 and TRBJ1-2, with TRBD1 as a possible D gene (6 bases). There are 13 residues in the CDR3. Germline CDR1 and CDR2: SQVTM and ANQGSEA. The germline V and J ends were trimmed by 4 bases and 4 bases, with 13 bases remaining between them. The CDR3 DNA follows: TGCAGCGTTGCCGCAGGGGTAGGCTATGGCTACACCTTC. Residues: CSVAAGVGYGYTF.

This clonotype came up a few times. The J gene is TRBJ2-7, the V gene TRBV19, with 8 bases lining up with TRBD1. The V and J ends lost 7 bases and 2 bases, in that order; junction bases with no gene match: 7. This CDR3 has 14 residues. Germline values: CDR1 LNHDA, CDR2 SQIVND (reference sequence). The CDR3, as DNA: TGTGCCAGTAACAAAGGACAGGGAACCTACGAGCAGTACTTC. Translating gives CASNKGQGTYEQYF.

This chain uses TRBV28 with TRBJ2-2, with D unresolved. The CDR3 extends over 13 amino acids. The germline gives CDR1 MDHEN, CDR2 SYDVKM. With 6 bases removed from V and 8 bases from J, the gap between germline ends came to 13 bases. The CDR3 sequence: CASSQPPGGELFF. The CDR3, as DNA: TGTGCCAGCAGCCAGCCCCCGGGTGGGGAGCTGTTTTTT.

In its sample, this clonotype was seen a few times. The V gene is TRBV20-1, the J gene TRBJ2-7; D might be TRBD1 (6 bases). The CDR3 length is 13 residues. Trimming took 0 bases from V and 1 from J, leaving 7 bases between them. CDR1 is DFQATT, CDR2 SNEGSKA, per germline (reference sequence). CDR3 DNA sequence: TGCAGTGCTAGAGATACAGGGTCCTACGAGCAGTACGTC. Translation gives CSARDTGSYEQYV.

This clonotype was picked up a small number of times. The chain recombines TRBV7-2 with TRBJ2-4, with TRBD1 matching over 7 bases. Germline values: CDR1 SGHTA, CDR2 FQGNSA. This CDR3 is 15 amino acids long. V gave up 5 bases and J gave up 8 bases; unmatched junction bases: 12. The CDR3: CASSPKDRFGDIQYF. The CDR3 DNA is TGTGCCAGCAGCCCAAAGGACAGGTTCGGGGACATTCAGTACTTC.

This sequence joins TRBV10-3 and TRBJ2-7; D is undetermined. Germline CDR1 reads ENHRY; CDR2 reads SYGVKD. Trimming took off 2 bases at V and 3 bases at J, with 17 bases between the two ends. The CDR3 extends over 16 amino acids. The CDR3 DNA follows: TGTGCCATCAGTGAGGGGCCTGCAGGAGCTATCTACGAGCAGTACTTC. Translating gives CAISEGPAGAIYEQYF.

The chain couples TRBV5-5 to TRBJ1-2; D uncertain. Germline CDR1 is SGHKS and CDR2 is YYEKEE (reference sequence). V lost 4 bases and J lost 3, with 16 bases in between. CDR3 size: 15 residues. The CDR3 DNA sequence: TGTGCCAGCAGCCATCCTGGTTGGGAAGACTATGGCTACACCTTC. This encodes CASSHPGWEDYGYTF. The full variable domain, its missing parts supplied by reference TRBV5-5 and TRBJ1-2, is DAGVTQSPTHLIKTRGQQVTLRCSPISGHKSVSWYQQVLGQGPQFIFQYYEKEERGRGNFPDRFSARQFPNYSSELNVNALLLGDSALYLCASSHPGWEDYGYTFGSGTRLTVV.

V gene TRBV7-9 combines with J gene TRBJ2-1, with D possibly matching TRBD2 (5 bases). Germline V gene data show CDR1 as SEHNR and CDR2 as FQNEAQ (reference sequence). The CDR3 has 16 amino acids. Trimming cost V 5 bases and J 0 bases, with 14 bases left between them. CDR3 residues: CASSRWTARSYNEQFF. The CDR3 coding sequence is TGTGCCAGCAGCCGTTGGACTGCCCGCTCCTACAATGAGCAGTTCTTC.